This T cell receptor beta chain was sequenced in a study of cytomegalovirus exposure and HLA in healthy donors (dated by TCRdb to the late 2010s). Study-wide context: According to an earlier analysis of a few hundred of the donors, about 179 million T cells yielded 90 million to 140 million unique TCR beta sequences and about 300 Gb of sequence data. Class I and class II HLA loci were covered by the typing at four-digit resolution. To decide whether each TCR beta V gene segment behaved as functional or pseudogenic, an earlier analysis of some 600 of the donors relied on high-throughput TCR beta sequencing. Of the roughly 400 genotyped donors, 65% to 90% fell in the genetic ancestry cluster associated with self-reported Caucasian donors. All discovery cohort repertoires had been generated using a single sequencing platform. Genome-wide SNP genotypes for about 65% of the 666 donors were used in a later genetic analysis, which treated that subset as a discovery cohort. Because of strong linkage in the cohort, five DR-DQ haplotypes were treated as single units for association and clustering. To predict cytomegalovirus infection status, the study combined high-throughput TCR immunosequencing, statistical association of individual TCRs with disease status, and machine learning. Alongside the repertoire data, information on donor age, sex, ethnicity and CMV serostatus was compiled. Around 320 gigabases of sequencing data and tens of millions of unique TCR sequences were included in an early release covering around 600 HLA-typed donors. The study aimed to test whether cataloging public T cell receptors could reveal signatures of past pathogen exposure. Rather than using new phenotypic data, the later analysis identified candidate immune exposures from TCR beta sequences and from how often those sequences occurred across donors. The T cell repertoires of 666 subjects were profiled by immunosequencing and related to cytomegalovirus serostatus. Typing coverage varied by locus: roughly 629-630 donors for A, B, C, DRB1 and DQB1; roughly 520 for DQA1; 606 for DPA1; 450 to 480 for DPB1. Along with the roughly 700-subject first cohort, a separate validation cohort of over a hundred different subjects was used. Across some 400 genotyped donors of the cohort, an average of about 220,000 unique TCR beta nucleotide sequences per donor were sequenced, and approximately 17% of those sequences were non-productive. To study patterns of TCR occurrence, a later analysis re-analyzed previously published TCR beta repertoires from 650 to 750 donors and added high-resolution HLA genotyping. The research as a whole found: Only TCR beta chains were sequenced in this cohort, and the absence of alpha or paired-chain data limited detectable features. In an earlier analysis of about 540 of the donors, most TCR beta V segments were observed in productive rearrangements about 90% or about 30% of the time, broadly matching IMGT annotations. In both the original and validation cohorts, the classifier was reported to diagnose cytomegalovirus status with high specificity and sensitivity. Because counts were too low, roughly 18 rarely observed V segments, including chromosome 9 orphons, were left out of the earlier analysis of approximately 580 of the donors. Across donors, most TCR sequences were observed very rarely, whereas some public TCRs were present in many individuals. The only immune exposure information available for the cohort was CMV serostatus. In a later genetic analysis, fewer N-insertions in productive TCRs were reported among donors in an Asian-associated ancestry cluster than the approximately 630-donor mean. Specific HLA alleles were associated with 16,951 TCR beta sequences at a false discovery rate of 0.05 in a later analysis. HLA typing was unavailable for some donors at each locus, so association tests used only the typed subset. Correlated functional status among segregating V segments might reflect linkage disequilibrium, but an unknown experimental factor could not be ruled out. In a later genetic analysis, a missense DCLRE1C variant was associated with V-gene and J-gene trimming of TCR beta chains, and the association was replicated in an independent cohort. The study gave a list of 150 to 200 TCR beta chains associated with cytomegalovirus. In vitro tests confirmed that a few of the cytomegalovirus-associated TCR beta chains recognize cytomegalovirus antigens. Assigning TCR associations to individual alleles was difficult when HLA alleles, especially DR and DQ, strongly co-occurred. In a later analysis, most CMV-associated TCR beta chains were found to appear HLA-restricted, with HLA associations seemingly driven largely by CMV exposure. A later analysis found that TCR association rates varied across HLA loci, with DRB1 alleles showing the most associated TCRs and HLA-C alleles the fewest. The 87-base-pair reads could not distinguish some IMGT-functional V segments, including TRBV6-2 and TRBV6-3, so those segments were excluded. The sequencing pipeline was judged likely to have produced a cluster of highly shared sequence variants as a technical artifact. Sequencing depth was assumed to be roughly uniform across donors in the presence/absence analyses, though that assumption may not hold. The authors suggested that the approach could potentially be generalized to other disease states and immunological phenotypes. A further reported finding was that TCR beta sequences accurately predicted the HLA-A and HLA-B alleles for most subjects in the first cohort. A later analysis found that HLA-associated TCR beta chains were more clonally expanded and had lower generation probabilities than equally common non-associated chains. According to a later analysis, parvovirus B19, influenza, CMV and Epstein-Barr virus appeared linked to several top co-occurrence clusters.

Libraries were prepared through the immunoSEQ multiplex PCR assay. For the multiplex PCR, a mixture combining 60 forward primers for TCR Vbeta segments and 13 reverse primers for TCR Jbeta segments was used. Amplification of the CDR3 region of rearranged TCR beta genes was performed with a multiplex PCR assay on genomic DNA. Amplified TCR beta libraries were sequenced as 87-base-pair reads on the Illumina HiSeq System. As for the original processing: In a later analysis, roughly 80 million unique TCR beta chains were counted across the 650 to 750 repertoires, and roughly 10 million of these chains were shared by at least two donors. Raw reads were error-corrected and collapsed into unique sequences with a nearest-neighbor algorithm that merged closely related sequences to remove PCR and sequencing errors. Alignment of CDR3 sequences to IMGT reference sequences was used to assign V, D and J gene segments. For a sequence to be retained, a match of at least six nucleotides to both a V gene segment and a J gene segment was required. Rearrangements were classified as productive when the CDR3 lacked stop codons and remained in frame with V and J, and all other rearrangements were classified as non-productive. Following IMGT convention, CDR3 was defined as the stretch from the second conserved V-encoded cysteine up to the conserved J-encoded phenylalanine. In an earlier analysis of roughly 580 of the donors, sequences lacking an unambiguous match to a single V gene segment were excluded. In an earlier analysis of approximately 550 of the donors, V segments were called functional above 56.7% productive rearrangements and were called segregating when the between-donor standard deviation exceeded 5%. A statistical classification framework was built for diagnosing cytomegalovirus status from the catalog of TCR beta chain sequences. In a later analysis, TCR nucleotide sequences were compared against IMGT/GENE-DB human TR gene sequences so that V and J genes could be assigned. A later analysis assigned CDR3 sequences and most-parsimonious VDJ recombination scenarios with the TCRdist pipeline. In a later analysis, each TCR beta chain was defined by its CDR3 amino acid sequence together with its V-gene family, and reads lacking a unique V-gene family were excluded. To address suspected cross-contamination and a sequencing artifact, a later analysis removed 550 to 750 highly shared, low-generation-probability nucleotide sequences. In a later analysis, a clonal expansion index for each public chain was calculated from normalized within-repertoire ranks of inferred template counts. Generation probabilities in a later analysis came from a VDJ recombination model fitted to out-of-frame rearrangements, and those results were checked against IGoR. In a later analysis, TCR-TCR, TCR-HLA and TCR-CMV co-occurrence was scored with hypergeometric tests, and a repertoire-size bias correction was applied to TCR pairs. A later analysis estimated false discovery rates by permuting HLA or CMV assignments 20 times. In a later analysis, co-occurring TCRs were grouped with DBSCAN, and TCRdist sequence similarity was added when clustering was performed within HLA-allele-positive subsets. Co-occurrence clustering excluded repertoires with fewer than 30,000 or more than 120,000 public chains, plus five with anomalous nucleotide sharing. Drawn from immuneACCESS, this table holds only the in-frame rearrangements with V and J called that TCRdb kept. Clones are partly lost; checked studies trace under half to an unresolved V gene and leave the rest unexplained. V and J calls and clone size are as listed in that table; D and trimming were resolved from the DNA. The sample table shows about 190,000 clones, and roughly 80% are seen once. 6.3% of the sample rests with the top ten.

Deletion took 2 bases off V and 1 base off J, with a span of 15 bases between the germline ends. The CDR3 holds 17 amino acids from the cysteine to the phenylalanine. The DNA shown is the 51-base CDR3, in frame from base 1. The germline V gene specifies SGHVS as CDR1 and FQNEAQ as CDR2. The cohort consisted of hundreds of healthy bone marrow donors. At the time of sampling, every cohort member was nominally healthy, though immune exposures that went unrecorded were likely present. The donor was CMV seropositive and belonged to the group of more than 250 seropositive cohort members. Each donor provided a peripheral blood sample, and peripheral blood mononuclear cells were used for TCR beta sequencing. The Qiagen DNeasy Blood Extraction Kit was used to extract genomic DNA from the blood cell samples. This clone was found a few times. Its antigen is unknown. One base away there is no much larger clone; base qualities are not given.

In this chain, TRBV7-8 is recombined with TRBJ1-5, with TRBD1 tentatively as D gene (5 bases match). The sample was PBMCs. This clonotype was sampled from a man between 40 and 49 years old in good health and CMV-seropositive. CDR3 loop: CASSLKGGALSNQPQHF. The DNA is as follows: TGTGCCAGCAGCTTAAAAGGAGGGGCTCTAAGCAATCAGCCCCAGCATTTT.